This T cell receptor (beta chain) was sequenced in a study of blood T cell repertoires in COVID-19. Germline CDR1 and CDR2: LNHNV and YYDKDF (reference sequence). This CDR3 comprises 14 residues. Trimming took off 3 bases at V and 1 base at J, with 9 bases between the two ends. Assay: immunoSEQ multiplex PCR; the TCRdb copy retains only in-frame clones and omits some. The sample consists of hundreds of thousands of clones, 86% of them appearing once. The sequenced sample consisted of PBMCs or T cells enriched from blood (not recorded which). This chain links TRBV15 with TRBJ2-5; D perhaps matches TRBD2 (6 bases). This receptor was taken from a middle-aged man who had recovered from COVID-19. The CDR3 here is CATSSRDFQETQYF. CDR3 nucleotides: TGTGCCACCAGCAGCCGGGACTTCCAAGAGACCCAGTACTTC.